The 13 T cell receptor beta chains below were found in one sample sequenced in a study of cytomegalovirus exposure and HLA in healthy donors. Primers for the PCR totalled 60 Vbeta and 13 Jbeta. TCRdb's copy holds only in-frame clones and misses some; the assay was immunoSEQ multiplex PCR. The data show 35,000 to 45,000 clones, 53% seen once. Sequenced: PBMCs. These receptors were taken from a woman aged 35 to 49 in good health and CMV-seropositive.

In this sample, this clone turned up a few times. The chain recombines TRBV5-1 with TRBJ2-5, with a possible D match to TRBD1 (5 bases). Germline CDR1 reads SGHRS; CDR2 reads YFSETQ. V lost 2 bases, J lost 5 bases, and 13 bases lay in between. This CDR3 comprises 14 residues. The CDR3 DNA follows: TGCGCCAGCAGCTTATTGCTGCAGGGCGAGACCCAGTACTTC. This gives the protein CASSLLLQGETQYF.

The chain carries TRBV29-1 and TRBJ2-7; TRBD1 aligns across 7 bases. The ends lost 5 bases at V and 3 bases at J; junction bases unmatched: 13. This CDR3 is built from 15 residues. Germline assignment: CDR1 SQVTM and CDR2 ANQGSEA. CDR3 amino acids: CSVLKLRDRFYEQYF. In DNA, the CDR3 is TGCAGCGTTTTAAAACTCCGGGACAGATTCTACGAGCAGTACTTC.

The chain has TRBV10-3 and TRBJ2-1; no clear D. Germline V gives CDR1 ENHRY, CDR2 SYGVKD. The CDR3 runs 13 residues. V lost 2 bases, J lost 2 bases, and 4 bases lay in between. This CDR3 is CAISEGPYNEQFF. In nucleotides, the CDR3 is TGTGCCATCAGTGAGGGGCCCTACAATGAGCAGTTCTTC.

V is TRBV9 and J is TRBJ2-2; possible D gene TRBD2, 7 bases. This CDR3 spans 15 amino acids. Germline CDR1 reads SGDLS; CDR2 reads YYNGEE. Trimming removed 4 bases from V and 6 bases from J, with 16 bases in between. In DNA, the CDR3 is TGTGCCAGCAGCCTACTAGGGGGGGGCCCCGGGGAGCTGTTTTTT. Translation: CASSLLGGGPGELFF.

This chain connects TRBV30 to TRBJ1-2; TRBD1 matches at 7 bases. The V gene end was trimmed by 2 bases and the J gene end by 3 bases; junction bases not matched to a gene: 9. CDR1 and CDR2 (germline): GTSNPN, SVGIG (reference sequence). The CDR3 extends over 15 amino acids. The DNA for the CDR3 is TGTGCCTGGAGTAGGACAGGCAACATTGACTATGGCTACACCTTC. This codes for CAWSRTGNIDYGYTF.

The DNA of the CDR3 is TGCGCCAGCAGCCAAAACAGGGGGCCCCAAGAGACCCAGTACTTC. The encoded protein is CASSQNRGPQETQYF. This sequence joins TRBV4-3 and TRBJ2-5; 9 bases are a match to TRBD1. Germline-derived CDR1 and CDR2 are LGHNA and YSLEER. This CDR3 is built from 15 residues. The trim removed 2 bases at V and 1 base at J, leaving 2 bases unmatched.

The chain couples TRBV2 to TRBJ2-5; TRBD1 agrees at 7 bases. Germline V lookup: CDR1 SNHLY, CDR2 FYNNEI. The length of the CDR3 is 11 residues. The trim removed 5 bases at V and 12 bases at J, leaving 6 bases unmatched. The CDR3 protein is CASSTGQIKYF. CDR3 bases: TGTGCCAGCAGTACGGGACAGATTAAGTACTTC.

The chain uses TRBV4-1 and TRBJ2-7; tentative D call: TRBD1 (5 bases). This CDR3 spans 13 amino acids. The ends were cut back, 1 base at V and 5 bases at J, with 9 bases in the middle. The germline V gene encodes CDR1 MGHRA and CDR2 YSYEKL. DNA of the CDR3: TGCGCCAGCAGCCAAGTCCCCAGGGACGAGCAGTACTTC. Translating it yields CASSQVPRDEQYF.

The chain has TRBV13 and TRBJ1-2; D may be TRBD1 (6 bases). The CDR3 totals 15 residues. Trimming took 6 bases from V and 4 from J, leaving 18 bases between them. Germline CDR1 and CDR2: PRHDT and FYEKMQ (reference sequence). The CDR3 nucleotides are TGTGCCAGCAGAAACCGCGGGGGACACGGCTATGGCTACACCTTC. This gives the protein CASRNRGGHGYGYTF.

This clone was seen more than once but under ten times. The chain employs TRBV7-9 and TRBJ1-1, with D unclear. Germline-derived CDR1 and CDR2 are SEHNR and FQNEAQ (reference sequence). Deletions cut 7 bases from V and 1 base from J, with 7 bases between. CDR3 size: 12 residues. The CDR3 reads CASTGANTEAFF. The CDR3 DNA reads TGTGCCAGCACTGGAGCGAACACTGAAGCTTTCTTT.

This clone qualifies as medium-sized (0.01 to 0.1%). The gene calls are TRBV15 and TRBJ1-2; D gene unclear. The CDR3 covers 12 residues. V was cut by 4 bases and J by 10 bases, with 13 bases left in between. The germline CDR1 and CDR2 sequences are LNHNV and YYDKDF (reference sequence). CDR3: CATSTLLGDYTF. CDR3 DNA: TGTGCCACCAGCACCTTACTCGGTGACTACACCTTC.

The table lists this clone with a few counts. The CDR3 nucleotides read TGTGCCAGCAGTAAAGCCATAGCGGGGGTGGAGACCCAGTACTTC. As protein: CASSKAIAGVETQYF. The chain employs TRBV27 and TRBJ2-5; 9 bases align to TRBD2. CDR1 MNHEY and CDR2 SMNVEV come from the germline V gene (reference sequence). The CDR3 is 15 residues long. Trimming cost V 5 bases and J 5 bases; bases outside gene matches: 9.

The count of this clone is one. This sequence joins TRBV27 and TRBJ2-1; the D gene is possibly TRBD1 (6 bases). CDR1 is MNHEY, CDR2 SMNVEV, per germline (reference sequence). V gave up 5 bases and J gave up 8 bases, with 13 bases separating them. The CDR3 is made up of 13 amino acids. CDR3 nucleotides: TGTGCCAGCAGTCCACTTGGGGGCGATGAGCAGTTCTTC. It encodes CASSPLGGDEQFF.